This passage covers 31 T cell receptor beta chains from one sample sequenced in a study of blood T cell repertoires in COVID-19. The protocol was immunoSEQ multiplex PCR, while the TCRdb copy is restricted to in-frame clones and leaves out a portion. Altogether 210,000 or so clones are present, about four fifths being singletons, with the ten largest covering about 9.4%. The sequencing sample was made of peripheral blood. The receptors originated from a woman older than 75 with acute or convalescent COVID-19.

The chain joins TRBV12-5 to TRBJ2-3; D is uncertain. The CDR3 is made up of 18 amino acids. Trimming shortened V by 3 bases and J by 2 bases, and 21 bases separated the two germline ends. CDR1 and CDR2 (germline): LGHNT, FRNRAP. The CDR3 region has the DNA TGTGCTAGTGGTTTTGTCCCGACCTCTCGAGGAGCCACAGATACGCAGTATTTT. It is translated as CASGFVPTSRGATDTQYF.

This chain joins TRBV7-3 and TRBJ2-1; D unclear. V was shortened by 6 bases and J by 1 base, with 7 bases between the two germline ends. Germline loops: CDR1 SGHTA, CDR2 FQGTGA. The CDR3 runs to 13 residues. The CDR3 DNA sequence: TGTGCCAGCAGGGGCGAGTCCTACAATGAGCAGTTCTTC. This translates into CASRGESYNEQFF.

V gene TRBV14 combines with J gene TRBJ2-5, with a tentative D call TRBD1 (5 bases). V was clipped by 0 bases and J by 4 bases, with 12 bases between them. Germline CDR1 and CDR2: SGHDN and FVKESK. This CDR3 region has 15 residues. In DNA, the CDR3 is TGTGCCAGCAGCCAAGATTTGACAGTCCGAGAGACCCAGTACTTC. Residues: CASSQDLTVRETQYF.

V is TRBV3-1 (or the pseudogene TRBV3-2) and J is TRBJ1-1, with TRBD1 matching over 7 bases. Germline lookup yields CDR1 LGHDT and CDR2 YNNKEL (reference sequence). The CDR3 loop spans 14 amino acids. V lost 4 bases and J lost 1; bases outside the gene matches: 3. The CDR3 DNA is TGTGCCAGCAGCCGGACAGGAGGGAACACTGAAGCTTTCTTT. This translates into CASSRTGGNTEAFF.

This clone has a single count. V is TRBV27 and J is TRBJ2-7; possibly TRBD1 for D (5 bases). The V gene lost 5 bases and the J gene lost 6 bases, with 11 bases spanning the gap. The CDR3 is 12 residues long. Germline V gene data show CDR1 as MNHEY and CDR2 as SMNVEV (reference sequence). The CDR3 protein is CASSAPRGEQYF. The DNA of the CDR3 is TGTGCCAGCAGTGCTCCTAGGGGCGAGCAGTACTTC.

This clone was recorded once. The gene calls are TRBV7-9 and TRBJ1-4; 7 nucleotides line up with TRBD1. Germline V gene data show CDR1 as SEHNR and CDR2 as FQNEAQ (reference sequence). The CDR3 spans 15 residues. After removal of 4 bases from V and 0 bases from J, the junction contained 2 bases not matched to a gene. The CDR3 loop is CASSSTGPTNEKLFF. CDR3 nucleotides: TGTGCCAGCAGCTCGACAGGGCCAACTAATGAAAAACTGTTTTTT.

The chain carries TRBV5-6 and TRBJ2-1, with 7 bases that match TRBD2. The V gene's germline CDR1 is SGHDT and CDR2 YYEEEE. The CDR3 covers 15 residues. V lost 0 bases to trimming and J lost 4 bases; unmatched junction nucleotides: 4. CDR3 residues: CASSLGGTNYNEQFF. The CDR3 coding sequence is TGTGCCAGCAGCTTGGGGGGGACTAATTACAATGAGCAGTTCTTC.

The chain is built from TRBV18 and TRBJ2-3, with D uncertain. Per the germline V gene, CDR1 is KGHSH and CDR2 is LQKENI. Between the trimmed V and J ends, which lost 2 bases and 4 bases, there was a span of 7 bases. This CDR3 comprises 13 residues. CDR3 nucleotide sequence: TGTGCCAGCTCACCATTAGAGGCAGATACGCAGTATTTT. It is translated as CASSPLEADTQYF.

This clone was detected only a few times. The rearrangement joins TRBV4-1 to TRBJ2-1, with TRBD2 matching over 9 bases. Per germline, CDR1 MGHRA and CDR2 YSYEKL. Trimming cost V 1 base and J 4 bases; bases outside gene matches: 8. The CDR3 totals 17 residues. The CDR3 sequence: CASSQVDSGRMYNEQFF. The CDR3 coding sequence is TGCGCCAGCAGCCAAGTTGATAGCGGGAGAATGTACAATGAGCAGTTCTTC.

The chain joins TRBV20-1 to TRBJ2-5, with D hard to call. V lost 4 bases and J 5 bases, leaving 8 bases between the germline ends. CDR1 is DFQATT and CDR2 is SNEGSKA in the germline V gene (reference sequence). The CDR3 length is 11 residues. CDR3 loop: CSATPSETQYF. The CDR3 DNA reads TGCAGTGCTACCCCGTCGGAGACCCAGTACTTC.

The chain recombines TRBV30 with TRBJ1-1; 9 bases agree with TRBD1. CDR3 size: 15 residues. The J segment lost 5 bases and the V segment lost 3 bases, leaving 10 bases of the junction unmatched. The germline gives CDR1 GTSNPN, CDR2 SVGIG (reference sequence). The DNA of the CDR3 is TGTGCCTGGAGCTTCTCGACAGGGGGTGGGACTGAAGCTTTCTTT. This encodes CAWSFSTGGGTEAFF.

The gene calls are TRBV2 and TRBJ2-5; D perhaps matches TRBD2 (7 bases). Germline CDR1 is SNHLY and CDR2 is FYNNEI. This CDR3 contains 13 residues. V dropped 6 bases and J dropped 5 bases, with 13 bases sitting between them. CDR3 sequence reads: CASRPGGPETQYF. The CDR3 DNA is TGTGCCAGCAGGCCCGGGGGGCCCGAGACCCAGTACTTC.

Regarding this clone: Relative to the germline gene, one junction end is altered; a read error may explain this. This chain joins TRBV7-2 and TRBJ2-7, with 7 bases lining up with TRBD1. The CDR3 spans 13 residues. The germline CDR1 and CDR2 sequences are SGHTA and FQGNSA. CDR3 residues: CASSSTTRQGTHF. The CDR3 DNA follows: TGTGCCAGCAGCTCTACAACACGACAGGGTACCCACTTC.

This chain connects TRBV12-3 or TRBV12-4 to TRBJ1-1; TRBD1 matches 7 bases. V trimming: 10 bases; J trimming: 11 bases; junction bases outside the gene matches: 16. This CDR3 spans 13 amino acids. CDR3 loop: CATGQFPRLVAFF. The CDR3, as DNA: TGTGCCACGGGACAGTTCCCCCGTTTAGTGGCTTTCTTT.

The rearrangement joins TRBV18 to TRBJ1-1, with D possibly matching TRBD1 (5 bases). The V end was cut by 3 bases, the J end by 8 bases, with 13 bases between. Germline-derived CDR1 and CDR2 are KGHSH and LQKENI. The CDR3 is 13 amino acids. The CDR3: CASSPAGGVEAFF. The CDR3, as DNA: TGTGCCAGCTCACCCGCCGGAGGGGTAGAAGCTTTCTTT.

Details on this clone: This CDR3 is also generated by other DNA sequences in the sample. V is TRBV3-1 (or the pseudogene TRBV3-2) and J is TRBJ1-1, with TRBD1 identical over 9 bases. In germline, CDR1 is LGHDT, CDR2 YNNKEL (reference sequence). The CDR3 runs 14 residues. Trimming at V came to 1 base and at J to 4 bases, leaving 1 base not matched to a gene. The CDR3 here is CASSQGQGGTEAFF. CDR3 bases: TGTGCCAGCAGCCAAGGACAGGGGGGCACTGAAGCTTTCTTT.

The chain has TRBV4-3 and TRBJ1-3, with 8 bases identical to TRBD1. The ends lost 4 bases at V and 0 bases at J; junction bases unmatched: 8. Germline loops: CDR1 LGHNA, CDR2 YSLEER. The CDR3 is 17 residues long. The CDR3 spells CASSPSGTGFSGNTIYF. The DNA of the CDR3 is TGCGCCAGCAGCCCTTCCGGGACAGGATTCTCTGGAAACACCATATATTTT.

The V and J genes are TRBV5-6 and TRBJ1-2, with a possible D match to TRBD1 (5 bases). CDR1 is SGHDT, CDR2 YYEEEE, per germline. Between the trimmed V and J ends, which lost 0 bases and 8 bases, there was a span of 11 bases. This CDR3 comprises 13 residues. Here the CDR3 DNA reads TGTGCCAGCAGCTTGGGCGGGGGTCGAGGCTACACCTTC. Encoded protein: CASSLGGGRGYTF.

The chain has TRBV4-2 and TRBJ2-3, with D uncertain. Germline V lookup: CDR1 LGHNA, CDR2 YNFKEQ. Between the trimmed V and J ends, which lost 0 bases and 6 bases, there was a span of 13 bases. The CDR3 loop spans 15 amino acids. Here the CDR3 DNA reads TGTGCCAGCAGCCAAGATGGGCAACAAAGGGATACGCAGTATTTT. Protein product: CASSQDGQQRDTQYF.

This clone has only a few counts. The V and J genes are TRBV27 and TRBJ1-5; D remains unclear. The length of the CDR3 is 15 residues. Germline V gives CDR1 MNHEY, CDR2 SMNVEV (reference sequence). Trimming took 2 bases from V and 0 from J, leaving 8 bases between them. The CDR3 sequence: CASSLTRNSNQPQHF. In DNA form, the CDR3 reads TGTGCCAGCAGTTTAACCAGAAATAGCAATCAGCCCCAGCATTTT.

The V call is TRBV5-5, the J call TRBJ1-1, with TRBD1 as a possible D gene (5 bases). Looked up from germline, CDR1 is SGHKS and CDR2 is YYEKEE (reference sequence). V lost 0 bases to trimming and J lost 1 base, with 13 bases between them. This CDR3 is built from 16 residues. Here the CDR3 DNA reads TGTGCCAGCAGCTTGGAAGGCAGGGCCCCGAACACTGAAGCTTTCTTT. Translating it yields CASSLEGRAPNTEAFF.

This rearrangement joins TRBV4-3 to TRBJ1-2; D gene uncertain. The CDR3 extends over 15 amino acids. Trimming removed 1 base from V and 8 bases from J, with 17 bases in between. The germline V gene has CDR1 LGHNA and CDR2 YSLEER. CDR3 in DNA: TGCGCCAGCAGCCAAGGAAACGGGTCCAGCCGGGGCTACACCTTC. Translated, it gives CASSQGNGSSRGYTF.

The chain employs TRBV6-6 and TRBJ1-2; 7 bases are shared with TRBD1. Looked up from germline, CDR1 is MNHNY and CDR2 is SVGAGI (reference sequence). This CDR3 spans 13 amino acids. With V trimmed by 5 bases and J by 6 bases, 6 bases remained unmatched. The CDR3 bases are TGTGCCAGCAGTCGGGACAGAACCGATGGCTACACCTTC. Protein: CASSRDRTDGYTF.

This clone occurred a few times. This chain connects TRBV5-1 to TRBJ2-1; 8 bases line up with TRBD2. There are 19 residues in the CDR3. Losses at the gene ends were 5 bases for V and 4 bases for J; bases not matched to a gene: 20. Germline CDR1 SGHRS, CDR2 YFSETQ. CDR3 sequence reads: CASRPYQVAGGASYNEQFF. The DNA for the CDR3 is TGCGCCAGCAGACCTTATCAGGTAGCCGGGGGGGCCAGTTACAATGAGCAGTTCTTC.

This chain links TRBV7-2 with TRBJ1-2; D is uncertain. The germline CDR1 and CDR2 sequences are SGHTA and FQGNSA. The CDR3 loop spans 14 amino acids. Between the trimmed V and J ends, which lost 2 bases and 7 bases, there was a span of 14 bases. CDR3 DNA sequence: TGTGCCAGCAGCTTAACTGGGGAGATAGGTGGCTACACCTTC. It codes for CASSLTGEIGGYTF.

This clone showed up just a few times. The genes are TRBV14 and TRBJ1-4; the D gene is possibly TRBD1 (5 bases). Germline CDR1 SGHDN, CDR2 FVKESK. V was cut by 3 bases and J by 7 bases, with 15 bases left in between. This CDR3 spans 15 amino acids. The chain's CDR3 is CASSHKSGSGEKLFF. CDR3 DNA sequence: TGTGCCAGCAGCCATAAGTCAGGGTCTGGTGAAAAACTGTTTTTT.

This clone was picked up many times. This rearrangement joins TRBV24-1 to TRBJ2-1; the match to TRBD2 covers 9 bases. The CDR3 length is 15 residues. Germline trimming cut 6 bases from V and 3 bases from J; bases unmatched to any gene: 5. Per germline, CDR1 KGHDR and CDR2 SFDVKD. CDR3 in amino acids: CATSTTSGYYNEQFF. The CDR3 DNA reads TGTGCCACCAGTACGACTAGCGGATACTACAATGAGCAGTTCTTC.

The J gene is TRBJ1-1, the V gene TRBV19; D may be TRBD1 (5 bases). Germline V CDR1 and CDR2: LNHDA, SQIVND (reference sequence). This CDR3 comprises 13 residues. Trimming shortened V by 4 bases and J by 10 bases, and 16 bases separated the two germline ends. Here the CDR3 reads CASSTEQAWGAFF. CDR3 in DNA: TGTGCCAGTAGTACGGAACAGGCGTGGGGAGCTTTCTTT.

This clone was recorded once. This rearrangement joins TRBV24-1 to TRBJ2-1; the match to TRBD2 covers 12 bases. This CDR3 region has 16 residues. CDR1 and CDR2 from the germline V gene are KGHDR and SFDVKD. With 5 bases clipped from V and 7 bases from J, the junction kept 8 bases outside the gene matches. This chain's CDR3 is CATSGPTSGSWNEQFF. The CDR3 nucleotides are TGTGCCACCAGTGGCCCGACTAGCGGGAGTTGGAATGAGCAGTTCTTC.

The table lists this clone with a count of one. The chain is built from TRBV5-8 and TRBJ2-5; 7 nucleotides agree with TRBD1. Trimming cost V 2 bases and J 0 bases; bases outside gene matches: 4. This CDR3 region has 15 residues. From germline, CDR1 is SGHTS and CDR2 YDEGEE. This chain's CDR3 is CASSFRGNYQETQYF. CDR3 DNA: TGTGCCAGCAGCTTCAGGGGGAACTACCAAGAGACCCAGTACTTC.

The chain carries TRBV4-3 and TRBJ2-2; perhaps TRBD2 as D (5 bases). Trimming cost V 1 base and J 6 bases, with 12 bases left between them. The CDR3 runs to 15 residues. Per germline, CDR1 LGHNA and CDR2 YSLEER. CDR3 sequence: CASSQVPSAAGELFF. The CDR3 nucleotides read TGCGCCAGCAGCCAAGTCCCTTCAGCGGCCGGGGAGCTGTTTTTT.